What follows is one TCR beta chain and its context. Antigen specificity is unknown. The CDR3 runs to 15 residues. After removal of 5 bases from V and 4 bases from J, the junction contained 5 bases not matched to a gene. The germline V gene encodes CDR1 LNHDA and CDR2 SQIVND (reference sequence). A duration under 3 months, NOSPECS ≥4, CAS ≥3 and moderate-to-severe activity characterized the donors with ophthalmopathy. The sample originates from a study of Graves' ophthalmopathy and Graves' hyperthyroidism. Study outcomes and limitations: Ophthalmopathy progression predictions by the model showed roughly 77% specificity and over 60% sensitivity. Using a 13-signature model, the authors split ophthalmopathy from stable hyperthyroidism, with about 88% sensitivity and around 84% specificity.

Beta-chain TCR CDR3 regions were amplified from RNA transcripts. The first round was an RT-PCR with HTBI primers, and the second round was a multiplex PCR. One entry per CDR3 protein, called by TCRdb with MiXCR from the multiplex PCR reads. Among about 660,000 distinct CDR3 sequences listed, under 50% were seen once. The specimen sequenced was peripheral blood. This clonotype was obtained from an adult man with Graves' ophthalmopathy. This sequence joins TRBV19 and TRBJ2-2, with TRBD1 matching 9 bases. The CDR3 bases are TGTGCCAGTAGTGCCCGGGACAGGGCCACCGGGGAGCTGTTTTTT. Protein sequence: CASSARDRATGELFF.